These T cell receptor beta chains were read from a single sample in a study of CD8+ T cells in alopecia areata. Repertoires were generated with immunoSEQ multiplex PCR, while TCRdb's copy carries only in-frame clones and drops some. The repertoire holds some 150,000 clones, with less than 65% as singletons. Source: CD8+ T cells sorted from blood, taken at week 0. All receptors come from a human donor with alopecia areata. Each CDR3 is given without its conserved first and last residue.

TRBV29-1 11 SVQTGSSYEQY
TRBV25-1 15 ATQWPASGGMIGTQY
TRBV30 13 AWSVDRVEGETQY
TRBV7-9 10 ASSLEGSEAF
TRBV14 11 ASSQVPNTEAF
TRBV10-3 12 AISETGLTDTQY
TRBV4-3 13 ASSQDFTGGDTQY
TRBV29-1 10 SVRDTGNTIY
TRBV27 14 ASSLLTSGGSDTQY
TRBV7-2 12 ASSPTGGNSPLH
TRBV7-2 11 ASSLGTNNEQF
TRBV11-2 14 ASSPGQPAGANVLT
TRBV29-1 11 SVDSRGLDTQY
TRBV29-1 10 SVEDSGGGYT
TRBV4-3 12 ASSQVTGTGEAF
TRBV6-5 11 ASSYTGTGGYT
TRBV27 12 ASSSRESREKLF
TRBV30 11 AWSVLDSYEQY
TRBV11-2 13 ASSLDTNRVYEQY
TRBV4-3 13 ASSQGNRGDSPLH
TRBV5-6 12 ASSSETGSTEAF
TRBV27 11 ASSFRGADTQY
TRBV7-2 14 ASSSAAGASNSPLH